A selection of T cell receptor beta chains follows, all from one sample in a study of spatial heterogeneity in lung cancer. TCRdb passed the 5' RACE reads through MiXCR, listing each CDR3 protein once. The table records 6,000 to 8,000 distinct CDR3 sequences, around 6.7% of them present only once. The sample was lung tumor tissue, taken at surgery. Receptor source: a female donor with early-stage non-small cell lung cancer. Each CDR3 is given with its conserved first and last residue. The D gene is left open where the match is weak. Size is stated for part of the rows, as once, few or many counts, or as a class when the clone is expanded.

CDR3aa: CASSLSGMSQETQYF
CDR3nt: TGTGCCAGCAGTTTATCTGGGATGAGCCAAGAGACCCAGTACTTC
abundance: medium-sized
len: 15
v_gene: TRBV27
d_gene: .
j_gene: TRBJ2-5

CDR3aa: CASSLATYDTQYF
CDR3nt: TGTGCCAGCAGCTTAGCGACGTACGACACGCAGTATTTT
abundance: many
len: 13
v_gene: TRBV11-2
d_gene: .
j_gene: TRBJ2-3

CDR3aa: CASSLARGTGIQYF
CDR3nt: TGTGCCAGCAGCTTGGCAAGGGGGACGGGCATTCAGTACTTC
abundance: medium-sized
len: 14
v_gene: TRBV5-5
d_gene: .
j_gene: TRBJ2-4

CDR3aa: CASSEEETQYF
CDR3nt: TGTGCCAGCTCAGAAGAAGAGACCCAGTACTTC
abundance: many
len: 11
v_gene: TRBV18
d_gene: .
j_gene: TRBJ2-5

CDR3aa: CASSTATQGAQDTQYF
CDR3nt: TGTGCCAGCAGCACCGCAACACAAGGGGCGCAGGATACGCAGTATTTT
abundance: .
len: 16
v_gene: TRBV5-5
d_gene: .
j_gene: TRBJ2-3

CDR3aa: CASSYRSRSSYNEQFF
CDR3nt: TGTGCCAGCAGTTATCGATCGCGGAGCTCCTACAATGAGCAGTTCTTC
abundance: many
len: 16
v_gene: TRBV9
d_gene: .
j_gene: TRBJ2-1

CDR3aa: CASSPGETSNTGELFF
CDR3nt: TGTGCCAGCAGCCCCGGCGAGACTAGTAACACCGGGGAGCTGTTTTTT
abundance: medium-sized
len: 16
v_gene: TRBV5-6
d_gene: .
j_gene: TRBJ2-2

CDR3aa: CSAAGGQETQYF
CDR3nt: TGCAGCGCAGCAGGGGGACAAGAGACCCAGTACTTC
abundance: medium-sized
len: 12
v_gene: TRBV29-1
d_gene: TRBD1
j_gene: TRBJ2-5

CDR3aa: CASSRGQGTGGNTIYF
CDR3nt: TGTGCCAGCAGCCGGGGACAAGGGACAGGAGGAAACACCATATATTTT
abundance: many
len: 16
v_gene: TRBV3-1
d_gene: TRBD1
j_gene: TRBJ1-3

CDR3aa: CSAREGAIGYTF
CDR3nt: TGCAGTGCTAGAGAGGGGGCAATTGGCTACACCTTC
abundance: many
len: 12
v_gene: TRBV20-1
d_gene: .
j_gene: TRBJ1-2

CDR3aa: CASSQIRTSGRSGSEQFF
CDR3nt: TGTGCCAGCAGCCAAATCAGGACTAGCGGGAGGTCCGGGTCTGAGCAGTTCTTC
abundance: .
len: 18
v_gene: TRBV3-1
d_gene: TRBD2
j_gene: TRBJ2-1

CDR3aa: CASSDQMGQQAKNIQYF
CDR3nt: TGTGCCAGCTCAGACCAAATGGGACAACAAGCCAAAAACATTCAGTACTTC
abundance: medium-sized
len: 17
v_gene: TRBV18
d_gene: .
j_gene: TRBJ2-4

CDR3aa: CASRSDYYEQYF
CDR3nt: TGTGCCAGCAGGTCGGACTACTACGAGCAGTACTTC
abundance: many
len: 12
v_gene: TRBV7-2
d_gene: .
j_gene: TRBJ2-7

CDR3aa: CSARVWDGTEAFF
CDR3nt: TGCAGTGCTAGAGTTTGGGATGGCACTGAAGCTTTCTTT
abundance: many
len: 13
v_gene: TRBV20-1
d_gene: .
j_gene: TRBJ1-1

CDR3aa: CASSHSPPDSHGTDTQYF
CDR3nt: TGCGCCAGCAGTCACTCCCCACCGGACAGCCATGGCACAGATACGCAGTATTTT
abundance: many
len: 18
v_gene: TRBV23-1
d_gene: .
j_gene: TRBJ2-3

CDR3aa: CASSHSQGYGYTFGSGGYGYTF
CDR3nt: .
abundance: many
len: 22
v_gene: TRBV14
d_gene: .
j_gene: TRBJ1-2

CDR3aa: CASSARGSGANVLTF
CDR3nt: TGTGCCAGCAGTGCGAGGGGATCTGGGGCCAACGTCCTGACTTTC
abundance: medium-sized
len: 15
v_gene: TRBV25-1
d_gene: .
j_gene: TRBJ2-6

CDR3aa: CASSPYLNTGELFF
CDR3nt: TGTGCCAGCTCACCCTATCTTAACACCGGGGAGCTGTTTTTT
abundance: many
len: 14
v_gene: TRBV18
d_gene: .
j_gene: TRBJ2-2

CDR3aa: CASSLAYYGYTF
CDR3nt: TGTGCCAGCAGTTTAGCGTACTATGGCTACACCTTC
abundance: many
len: 12
v_gene: TRBV28
d_gene: .
j_gene: TRBJ1-2

CDR3aa: CASSVGQRSTDTQYF
CDR3nt: TGTGCCAGCAGCGTAGGACAGCGTAGCACAGATACGCAGTATTTT
abundance: many
len: 15
v_gene: TRBV9
d_gene: .
j_gene: TRBJ2-3

CDR3aa: CSARRGSSSYNEQFF
CDR3nt: TGCAGTGCTAGGAGGGGTAGTTCCTCCTACAATGAGCAGTTCTTC
abundance: .
len: 15
v_gene: TRBV20-1
d_gene: .
j_gene: TRBJ2-1

CDR3aa: CASSLGTLNNEQFF
CDR3nt: TGTGCCAGCAGCTTAGGGACCCTAAACAATGAGCAGTTCTTC
abundance: many
len: 14
v_gene: TRBV7-7
d_gene: .
j_gene: TRBJ2-1

CDR3aa: CATSREITSGADTQYF
CDR3nt: TGTGCCACCAGCAGAGAGATCACTAGCGGGGCAGATACGCAGTATTTT
abundance: many
len: 16
v_gene: TRBV15
d_gene: TRBD2
j_gene: TRBJ2-3

CDR3aa: CVTSRDAGSIYGYTF
CDR3nt: TGTGTCACCAGCAGAGATGCAGGGTCAATCTATGGCTACACCTTC
abundance: many
len: 15
v_gene: TRBV15
d_gene: .
j_gene: TRBJ1-2

CDR3aa: CASSALAGGGTGELFF
CDR3nt: TGTGCCAGCAGTGCTTTGGCAGGGGGCGGCACCGGGGAGCTGTTTTTT
abundance: few
len: 16
v_gene: TRBV2
d_gene: TRBD1
j_gene: TRBJ2-2

CDR3aa: CASSQEVRGTQYF
CDR3nt: TGTGCCAGCAGCCAAGAGGTTCGCGGCACGCAGTATTTT
abundance: many
len: 13
v_gene: TRBV14
d_gene: .
j_gene: TRBJ2-3

CDR3aa: CASSLGGNEKLFF
CDR3nt: TGTGCCAGCAGTTTAGGGGGGAATGAAAAACTGTTTTTT
abundance: many
len: 13
v_gene: TRBV12-3/TRBV12-4
d_gene: .
j_gene: TRBJ1-4

CDR3aa: CAWMGGRGGSYNSPLHF
CDR3nt: TGTGCCTGGATGGGAGGGCGAGGAGGATCCTATAATTCACCCCTCCACTTT
abundance: many
len: 17
v_gene: TRBV30
d_gene: .
j_gene: TRBJ1-6

CDR3aa: CSATGTGGVDTEAFF
CDR3nt: TGCAGTGCCACCGGGACAGGGGGCGTGGACACTGAAGCTTTCTTT
abundance: many
len: 15
v_gene: TRBV20-1
d_gene: TRBD1
j_gene: TRBJ1-1

CDR3aa: CASSRQSSGTEEQYF
CDR3nt: TGTGCCAGCAGCCGACAATCTAGCGGGACTGAAGAGCAGTACTTC
abundance: medium-sized
len: 15
v_gene: TRBV5-4
d_gene: TRBD2
j_gene: TRBJ2-7

CDR3aa: CASSRRREPNYGYTF
CDR3nt: TGTGCCAGCAGTCGAAGAAGGGAACCTAACTATGGCTACACCTTC
abundance: few
len: 15
v_gene: TRBV12-3/TRBV12-4
d_gene: .
j_gene: TRBJ1-2

CDR3aa: CASGQGTEAFF
CDR3nt: TGTGCCAGCGGACAGGGAACTGAAGCTTTCTTT
abundance: many
len: 11
v_gene: TRBV6-2/TRBV6-3
d_gene: TRBD1
j_gene: TRBJ1-1

CDR3aa: CASSWPTPYEQYF
CDR3nt: TGCGCCAGCAGCTGGCCCACACCCTACGAGCAGTACTTC
abundance: many
len: 13
v_gene: TRBV5-1
d_gene: .
j_gene: TRBJ2-7

CDR3aa: CASSVGSFYEQYF
CDR3nt: TGCGCCAGCAGCGTGGGGTCCTTTTACGAGCAGTACTTC
abundance: medium-sized
len: 13
v_gene: TRBV5-1
d_gene: .
j_gene: TRBJ2-7

CDR3aa: CASSQSTGQARPQHF
CDR3nt: TGCGCCAGCAGTCAATCGACAGGCCAAGCCCGGCCCCAGCATTTT
abundance: many
len: 15
v_gene: TRBV23-1
d_gene: .
j_gene: TRBJ1-5

CDR3aa: CASSWGSRLLNTGELFF
CDR3nt: TGCGCCAGCAGCTGGGGGTCGAGACTTTTGAACACCGGGGAGCTGTTTTTT
abundance: many
len: 17
v_gene: TRBV5-1
d_gene: .
j_gene: TRBJ2-2

CDR3aa: CATGTSGSNMETQYF
CDR3nt: TGTGCCACCGGGACTAGCGGGAGTAATATGGAGACCCAGTACTTC
abundance: .
len: 15
v_gene: TRBV10-3
d_gene: TRBD2
j_gene: TRBJ2-5

CDR3aa: CASSPSGSYEQYF
CDR3nt: TGTGCCAGCAGCCCCAGCGGCTCCTACGAGCAGTACTTC
abundance: many
len: 13
v_gene: TRBV6-2/TRBV6-3
d_gene: .
j_gene: TRBJ2-7

CDR3aa: CASSLRGEAFF
CDR3nt: TGTGCCAGCAGTTTAAGGGGTGAAGCTTTCTTT
abundance: many
len: 11
v_gene: TRBV12-3/TRBV12-4
d_gene: .
j_gene: TRBJ1-1

CDR3aa: CASSPLSDVSGNTIYF
CDR3nt: TGTGCCAGCTCACCACTGTCAGATGTCTCTGGAAACACCATATATTTT
abundance: .
len: 16
v_gene: TRBV18
d_gene: .
j_gene: TRBJ1-3

CDR3aa: CASSRVRDSPLHF
CDR3nt: TGTGCCAGCAGCCGCGTTCGGGATTCACCCCTCCACTTT
abundance: medium-sized
len: 13
v_gene: TRBV6-5
d_gene: .
j_gene: TRBJ1-6

CDR3aa: CASRFFGYEQYF
CDR3nt: TGTGCCAGCAGATTTTTCGGGTACGAGCAGTACTTC
abundance: many
len: 12
v_gene: TRBV28
d_gene: .
j_gene: TRBJ2-7

CDR3aa: CASSQEGGVDTGELFF
CDR3nt: TGTGCCAGCAGCCAAGAAGGGGGAGTAGACACCGGGGAGCTGTTTTTT
abundance: many
len: 16
v_gene: TRBV3-1
d_gene: .
j_gene: TRBJ2-2

CDR3aa: CASGTGLGETQYF
CDR3nt: TGTGCCAGCGGAACAGGGCTCGGAGAGACCCAGTACTTC
abundance: many
len: 13
v_gene: TRBV2
d_gene: .
j_gene: TRBJ2-5

CDR3aa: CASSQSTGTSLHF
CDR3nt: TGTGCCAGCAGCCAATCAACCGGGACTAGCCTCCACTTC
abundance: medium-sized
len: 13
v_gene: TRBV7-3
d_gene: TRBD2
j_gene: TRBJ2-7

CDR3aa: CASNSGRGETQYF
CDR3nt: TGTGCCAGCAACTCGGGCAGGGGTGAGACCCAGTACTTC
abundance: many
len: 13
v_gene: TRBV2
d_gene: .
j_gene: TRBJ2-5

CDR3aa: CASSPPGGVNTEAFF
CDR3nt: TGTGCCAGCTCACCGCCAGGGGGTGTGAACACTGAAGCTTTCTTT
abundance: .
len: 15
v_gene: TRBV7-9
d_gene: TRBD1
j_gene: TRBJ1-1

CDR3aa: CASSLSGRGSTGELFF
CDR3nt: TGTGCCAGCAGTCTCTCGGGGCGAGGGAGCACCGGGGAGCTGTTTTTT
abundance: .
len: 16
v_gene: TRBV12-3/TRBV12-4
d_gene: .
j_gene: TRBJ2-2

CDR3aa: CASSGTLWTGDTEAFF
CDR3nt: TGTGCCAGCAGTGGGACTCTATGGACAGGGGACACTGAAGCTTTCTTT
abundance: many
len: 16
v_gene: TRBV28
d_gene: TRBD1
j_gene: TRBJ1-1

CDR3aa: CSARPLTGGFGYTF
CDR3nt: TGCAGTGCTAGGCCCTTGACAGGGGGCTTCGGCTACACCTTC
abundance: medium-sized
len: 14
v_gene: TRBV20-1
d_gene: TRBD1
j_gene: TRBJ1-2

CDR3aa: CASSEYQVYEQYF
CDR3nt: TGTGCCAGCAGTGAATATCAGGTCTACGAGCAGTACTTC
abundance: .
len: 13
v_gene: TRBV6-1
d_gene: .
j_gene: TRBJ2-7